These 17 T cell receptor beta chains originate from one sample sequenced in a study of T cells after yellow fever vaccination. TCRdb independently ran MiXCR on the 5' RACE reads; one entry per CDR3 protein. This sample has about 25,000 distinct CDR3 sequences; roughly 3.4% occur once, and the top ten carry roughly 0.9%. The starting material was PBMCs, either bulk or a sorted T-cell subset (CD4+, CD8+, memory, or dextramer-sorted; not recorded which), obtained roughly 47 days after the first yellow fever vaccination. The receptors derive from a man younger than 35 who received the YFV17D yellow fever vaccine.

This clonotype has a count of ten or more. The chain employs TRBV12-3 or TRBV12-4 and TRBJ2-3; D possibly corresponds to TRBD2 (5 bases). This CDR3 region has 16 residues. The V gene lost 1 base and the J gene lost 4 bases, with 15 bases spanning the gap. The CDR3 protein is CASSLGYEGGSDTQYF. CDR3 bases: TGTGCCAGCAGTTTAGGATATGAAGGAGGATCAGATACGCAGTATTTT.

This clonotype was recorded many times. Given the absence of the conserved phenylalanine or tryptophan at the CDR3 end, a read error is likely. The DNA is left out, because the CDR3 cannot be placed on it with certainty; the CDR3 is given as TCRdb lists it. The rearrangement joins TRBV21-1 to TRBJ2-4; the D call TRBD1 from the table was never checked on the DNA. TRBV21-1 is deemed a pseudogene. The CDR3 is 11 amino acids in total, end residues counted. The CDR3 protein is CATLESGTHPA.

This clonotype was seen many times. The chain uses TRBV5-4 and TRBJ2-5, with D uncertain. Germline assignment: CDR1 SGHNT and CDR2 YYREEE (reference sequence). The V gene lost 0 bases and the J gene lost 3 bases, with 3 bases spanning the gap. There are 12 residues in the CDR3. The CDR3 loop reads CASSLGEETQYF. The CDR3 nucleotides read TGTGCCAGCAGCTTGGGGGAAGAGACCCAGTACTTC. Complete variable domain (other parts from reference TRBV5-4 and TRBJ2-5): ETGVTQSPTHLIKTRGQQVTLRCSSQSGHNTVSWYQQALGQGPQFIFQYYREEENGRGNFPPRFSGLQFPNYSSELNVNALELDDSALYLCASSLGEETQYFGPGTRLLVL.

This clonotype has at least ten counts. V gene TRBV2 combines with J gene TRBJ2-3; D not resolved. V lost 1 base, J lost 4 bases, and 15 bases lay in between. The V gene's germline CDR1 is SNHLY and CDR2 FYNNEI. The CDR3 totals 16 residues. As DNA, the CDR3 is TGTGCCAGCAGTGAAGAAAGTGATAAGTCCCCAGATACGCAGTATTTT. This sequence encodes CASSEESDKSPDTQYF.

This clonotype was counted many times. V gene TRBV6-5 combines with J gene TRBJ2-2, with 9 bases identical to TRBD1. V trimming: 6 bases; J trimming: 8 bases; junction bases outside the gene matches: 7. The CDR3 totals 14 residues. CDR1 is MNHEY, CDR2 SVGAGI, per germline. Here the CDR3 reads CASRSLDRGGELFF. The CDR3 bases are TGTGCCAGCAGGAGCCTGGACAGGGGTGGGGAGCTGTTTTTT.

This clonotype was detected only a few times. The genes are TRBV5-4 and TRBJ2-1, with D unresolved. The CDR3 consists of 15 residues. Germline lookup yields CDR1 SGHNT and CDR2 YYREEE (reference sequence). V lost 4 bases to trimming and J lost 0 bases, with 11 bases between them. CDR3 nucleotide sequence: TGTGCCAGCAGCCTAACAGCCTCCTCCTACAATGAGCAGTTCTTC. It specifies CASSLTASSYNEQFF.

This clonotype was seen repeatedly, ten times or more. The V and J genes are TRBV3-1 and TRBJ2-3; TRBD1 might be the D (5 bases). The germline CDR1 and CDR2 sequences are LGHDT and YNNKEL (reference sequence). The CDR3 loop spans 16 amino acids. Deletions cut 5 bases from V and 1 base from J, with 16 bases between. The chain's CDR3 is CASSSRATTGTDTQYF. The CDR3 DNA follows: TGTGCCAGCAGCTCTAGGGCCACGACAGGCACAGATACGCAGTATTTT.

This clonotype was detected many times. The rearrangement uses TRBV5-1 and TRBJ2-7; tentative D call: TRBD1 (5 bases). Germline V gene sequence: CDR1 SGHRS, CDR2 YFSETQ. This CDR3 region has 13 residues. The V end lost 0 bases, the J end lost 2 bases, and 6 bases lay between the germline ends. The CDR3 sequence is CASSLEGTYEQYF. CDR3 coding DNA: TGCGCCAGCAGCTTGGAGGGGACCTACGAGCAGTACTTC.

This clonotype occurred many times. CDR3 sequence reads: CASSLTTGNTGELFF. CDR3 nucleotide sequence: TGCGCCAGCAGCTTAACGACAGGGAACACCGGGGAGCTGTTTTTT. This chain joins TRBV5-1 and TRBJ2-2; D may be TRBD1 (6 bases). CDR1 is SGHRS, CDR2 YFSETQ, per germline. CDR3 length: 15 amino acids. Between the trimmed V and J ends, which lost 2 bases and 1 base, there was a span of 9 bases.

This clonotype was found many times. The gene calls are TRBV5-1 and TRBJ1-1; unclear D gene. Germline V lookup: CDR1 SGHRS, CDR2 YFSETQ. CDR3 length equals 14 residues. V was trimmed by 4 bases and J by 4 bases, leaving 14 bases between them. CDR3: CASSVRVLPTEAFF. In nucleotides, the CDR3 is TGCGCCAGCAGCGTAAGGGTATTACCCACTGAAGCTTTCTTT.

This clonotype was observed many times. V and J are TRBV10-3 and TRBJ1-2, with 8 bases that match TRBD1. Germline loops: CDR1 ENHRY, CDR2 SYGVKD. CDR3 size: 14 residues. The ends lost 6 bases at V and 2 bases at J; junction bases unmatched: 5. The CDR3 is CAIRSGQENYGYTF. The CDR3 DNA reads TGTGCCATCAGATCGGGACAGGAAAACTATGGCTACACCTTC.

This clonotype was counted at least ten times. The chain recombines TRBV6-2 or TRBV6-3 with TRBJ2-7, with D possibly being TRBD1 (5 bases). The V end was cut by 4 bases, the J end by 2 bases, with 9 bases between. Germline loops: CDR1 MNHEY, CDR2 SVGEGT. This CDR3 comprises 13 residues. CDR3 bases: TGTGCCAGCAGTTCCCCAGGGACCTACGAGCAGTACGTC. It specifies CASSSPGTYEQYV.

In its sample, this clonotype was seen many times. The rearrangement uses TRBV5-6 and TRBJ2-2; 7 bases are shared with TRBD1. J lost 4 bases, V lost 4 bases, and 7 bases had no gene match. The CDR3 is 15 amino acids. CDR1 and CDR2 (germline): SGHDT, YYEEEE. The CDR3 loop reads CASSVEGAVTGELFF. CDR3 DNA: TGTGCCAGCAGCGTCGAGGGGGCGGTCACCGGGGAGCTGTTTTTT.

In its sample, this clonotype was seen many times. V and J are TRBV20-1 and TRBJ1-1; 12 positions agree with TRBD1. The ends lost 3 bases at V and 2 bases at J; junction bases unmatched: 7. CDR1 DFQATT and CDR2 SNEGSKA come from the germline V gene (reference sequence). This CDR3 is built from 16 residues. CDR3 sequence reads: CSARGPGTGGNTEAFF. The CDR3 coding sequence is TGCAGTGCTAGGGGGCCTGGGACAGGGGGCAACACTGAAGCTTTCTTT.

Within the sample, this clonotype is medium-sized. The chain employs TRBV7-2 and TRBJ2-2; D unclear. Germline V CDR1 and CDR2: SGHTA, FQGNSA. The CDR3 is 12 amino acids. V lost 2 bases to trimming and J lost 3 bases, with 1 base between them. The CDR3 region has the DNA TGTGCCAGCAGCTTATACACCGGGGAGCTGTTTTTT. Amino acids: CASSLYTGELFF.

The sample holds many counts of this clonotype. The genes are TRBV4-3 and TRBJ2-3; D not certain. The CDR3 totals 13 residues. In germline, CDR1 is LGHNA, CDR2 YSLEER. V was trimmed by 1 base and J by 3 bases, leaving 5 bases between them. The CDR3 region has the DNA TGCGCCAGCAGCCAAGTCCGTACAGATACGCAGTATTTT. This encodes CASSQVRTDTQYF.

This clonotype was observed many times. This chain uses TRBV28 with TRBJ2-5; TRBD2 agrees at 9 bases. Per the germline V gene, CDR1 is MDHEN and CDR2 is SYDVKM. The CDR3 totals 14 residues. With V trimmed by 5 bases and J by 2 bases, 3 bases remained unmatched. In DNA, the CDR3 is TGTGCCAGCAGTCCAGCGGGGGGACAAGAGACCCAGTACTTC. Translating gives CASSPAGGQETQYF.